The 9 T cell receptor beta chains in this list originate from one sample, sequenced in a study of T cells after posttransplantation cyclophosphamide. Some clones are missing from TCRdb's copy, which holds only in-frame ones; the method was immunoSEQ multiplex PCR. Of 19,000 or so clones in the sample, 80% to 90% are singletons; the top ten hold approximately 2%. Sampled 1 year posttransplant, controls received myeloablative marrow transplants, methotrexate and a calcineurin inhibitor. The starting material was PBMCs, obtained 362 days after allogeneic stem cell transplant with calcineurin inhibitor and methotrexate. The receptors here all came from a female patient younger than 45 who received an allogeneic stem cell transplant from an unrelated donor, was CMV-positive, and had acute and chronic GVHD. T cells may partly derive from the graft donor.

This chain links TRBV11-2 with TRBJ1-2, with no clear D. Germline-derived CDR1 and CDR2 are SGHAT and FQNNGV. There are 12 residues in the CDR3. Deletions cut 1 base from V and 7 bases from J, with 7 bases between. The CDR3 here is CASSLGQVGYTF. In DNA, the CDR3 is TGTGCCAGCAGCTTAGGGCAGGTTGGCTACACCTTC. Full variable domain (remainder filled in from reference TRBV11-2 and TRBJ1-2): EAGVAQSPRYKIIEKRQSVAFWCNPISGHATLYWYQQILGQGPKLLIQFQNNGVVDDSQLPKDRFSAERLKGVDSTLKIQPAKLEDSAVYLCASSLGQVGYTFGSGTRLTVV.

The J gene is TRBJ1-4, the V gene TRBV5-1; D unresolved. Per the germline V gene, CDR1 is SGHRS and CDR2 is YFSETQ. This CDR3 is built from 14 residues. Trimming cost V 1 base and J 3 bases, with 7 bases left between them. CDR3 DNA sequence: TGCGCCAGCAGCTTGTACAGTCCTAATGAAAAACTGTTTTTT. This codes for CASSLYSPNEKLFF.

V gene TRBV11-3 combines with J gene TRBJ1-2; 7 positions agree with TRBD1. Looked up from germline, CDR1 is SGHNT and CDR2 is YENEEA. With 3 bases clipped from V and 1 base from J, the junction kept 8 bases outside the gene matches. The CDR3 is 16 residues long. CDR3 region: CASSFPTGSINYGYTF. The CDR3 DNA follows: TGTGCCAGCAGCTTCCCGACAGGGTCCATTAACTATGGCTACACCTTC.

J is TRBJ2-7 and V is TRBV5-1; D might be TRBD2 (6 bases). The V end was cut by 4 bases, the J end by 2 bases, with 13 bases between. CDR3 length: 14 residues. Germline CDR1 SGHRS, CDR2 YFSETQ. The CDR3 loop is CASSPTAGPYEQYF. CDR3 bases: TGCGCCAGCAGCCCGACAGCGGGCCCCTACGAGCAGTACTTC.

V and J are TRBV15 and TRBJ2-1; D call uncertain. The CDR3 sequence is 15 residues long. Germline CDR1 is LNHNV and CDR2 is YYDKDF (reference sequence). Trimming took off 6 bases at V and 8 bases at J, with 20 bases between the two ends. This CDR3 reads CATSTPQYGVDEQFF. The DNA for the CDR3 is TGTGCCACCAGTACCCCTCAGTATGGTGTGGATGAGCAGTTCTTC.

J is TRBJ2-3 and V is TRBV7-2, with TRBD2 matching 10 bases. The CDR3 runs 15 residues. Per the germline V gene, CDR1 is SGHTA and CDR2 is FQGNSA. V shed 6 bases, J shed 2 bases, and the junction held 5 bases outside the gene matches. The CDR3 protein is CASRRTSGNTDTQYF. CDR3 sequence (DNA): TGTGCCAGCAGACGGACTAGCGGAAACACAGATACGCAGTATTTT.

The chain joins TRBV28 to TRBJ2-1; 15 bases fit TRBD2. This CDR3 has 16 residues. The germline V gene has CDR1 MDHEN and CDR2 SYDVKM. Unmatched junction bases numbered 8, after V lost 7 bases and J lost 7 bases. The CDR3 is CASNGLAGGQGNEQFF. DNA of the CDR3: TGTGCCAGCAATGGACTAGCGGGAGGGCAGGGGAATGAGCAGTTCTTC.

This sequence joins TRBV5-4 and TRBJ2-1; tentatively, D is TRBD2 (6 bases). Germline assignment: CDR1 SGHNT and CDR2 YYREEE (reference sequence). This CDR3 comprises 14 residues. The V and J ends lost 5 bases and 3 bases respectively, with 12 bases between them. The CDR3 sequence: CASSSSGGYNEQFF. For the CDR3, the DNA is TGTGCCAGCAGTTCATCCGGGGGCTACAATGAGCAGTTCTTC.

This rearrangement joins TRBV27 to TRBJ2-1, with unresolved D. V was pared by 8 bases and J by 4 bases, with 12 bases between. The germline CDR1 and CDR2 sequences are MNHEY and SMNVEV (reference sequence). The CDR3 covers 13 residues. CDR3 sequence: CASSRESYNEQFF. CDR3 in DNA: TGTGCCAGCTCCCGAGAGAGTTACAATGAGCAGTTCTTC.